Below, one TCR beta chain is given with its context. Its cognate antigen is unknown. PCR amplification relied on 60 Vbeta primers (plus 13 Jbeta primers). Sequenced by immunoSEQ multiplex PCR; TCRdb stores in-frame clones only, minus some. The sample has roughly 200,000 clones; approximately 70% are singletons. This sample was included in a study of cytomegalovirus exposure and HLA in healthy donors. Whole-study context: Among the 398 genotyped donors, around 85% were placed in the Caucasian-associated ancestry cluster.

Study results and limitations: A link between a missense DCLRE1C variant and TCR beta V- and J-gene trimming emerged from a later analysis. TCR sequences were mostly rare, though some public TCRs occurred in many donors.

Trimming took off 4 bases at V and 2 bases at J, with 14 bases between the two ends. CDR3 length: 16 amino acids. The germline gives CDR1 LNHDA, CDR2 SQIVND (reference sequence). This TCR came from a middle-aged man in good health and CMV-seropositive. The sequencing sample was made of PBMCs. The J gene is TRBJ1-4, the V gene TRBV19; the D gene is possibly TRBD1 (6 bases). CDR3 bases: TGTGCCAGTAGTAGGATGGGAACAGGGACTAATGAAAAACTGTTTTTT. It translates to CASSRMGTGTNEKLFF.